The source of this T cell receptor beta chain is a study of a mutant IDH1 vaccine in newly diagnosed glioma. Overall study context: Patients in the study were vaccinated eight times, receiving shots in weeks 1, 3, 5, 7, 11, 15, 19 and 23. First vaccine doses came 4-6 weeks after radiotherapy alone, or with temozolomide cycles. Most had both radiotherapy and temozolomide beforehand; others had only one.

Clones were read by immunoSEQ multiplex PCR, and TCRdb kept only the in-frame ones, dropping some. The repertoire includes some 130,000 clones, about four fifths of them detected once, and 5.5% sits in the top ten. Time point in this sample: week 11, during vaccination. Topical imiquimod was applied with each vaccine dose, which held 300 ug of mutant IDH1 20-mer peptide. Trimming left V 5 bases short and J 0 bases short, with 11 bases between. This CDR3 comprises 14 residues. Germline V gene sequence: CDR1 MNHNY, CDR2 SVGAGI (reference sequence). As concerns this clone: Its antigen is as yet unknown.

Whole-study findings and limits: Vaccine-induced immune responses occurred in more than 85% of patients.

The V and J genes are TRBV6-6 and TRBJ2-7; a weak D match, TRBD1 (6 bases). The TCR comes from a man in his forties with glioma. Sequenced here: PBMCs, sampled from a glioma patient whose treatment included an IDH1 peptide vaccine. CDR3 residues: CASSPGAFSYEQYF. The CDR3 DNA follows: TGTGCCAGCAGTCCAGGGGCCTTCTCCTACGAGCAGTACTTC.